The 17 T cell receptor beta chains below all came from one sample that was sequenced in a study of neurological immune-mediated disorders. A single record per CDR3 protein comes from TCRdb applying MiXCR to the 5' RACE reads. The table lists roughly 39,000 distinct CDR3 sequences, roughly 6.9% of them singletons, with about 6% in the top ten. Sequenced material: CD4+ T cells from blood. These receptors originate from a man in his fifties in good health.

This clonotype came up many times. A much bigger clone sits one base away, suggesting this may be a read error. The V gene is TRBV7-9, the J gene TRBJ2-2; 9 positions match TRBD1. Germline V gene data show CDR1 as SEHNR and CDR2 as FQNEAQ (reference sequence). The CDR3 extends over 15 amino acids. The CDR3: CVSRGGQGGTGELFF. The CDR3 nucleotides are TGTGTCAGCAGGGGGGGACAGGGAGGCACCGGGGAGCTGTTTTTT.

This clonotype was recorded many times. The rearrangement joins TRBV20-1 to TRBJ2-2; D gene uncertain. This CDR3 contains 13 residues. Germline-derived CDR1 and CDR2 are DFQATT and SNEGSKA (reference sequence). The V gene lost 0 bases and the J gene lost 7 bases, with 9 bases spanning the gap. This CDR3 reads CSARDVEVGELFF. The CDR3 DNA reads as TGCAGTGCTAGAGATGTAGAAGTCGGGGAGCTGTTTTTT.

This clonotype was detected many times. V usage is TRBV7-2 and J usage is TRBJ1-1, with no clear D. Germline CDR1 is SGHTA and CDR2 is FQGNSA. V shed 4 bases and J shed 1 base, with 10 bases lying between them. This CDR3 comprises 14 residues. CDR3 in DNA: TGTGCCAGCAGCTCCCGATCGGGGAACACTGAAGCTTTCTTT. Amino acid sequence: CASSSRSGNTEAFF. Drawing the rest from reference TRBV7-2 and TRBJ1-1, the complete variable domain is GAGVSQSPSNKVTEKGKDVELRCDPISGHTALYWYRQSLGQGLEFLIYFQGNSAPDKSGLPSDRFSAERTGGSVSTLTIQRTQQEDSAVYLCASSSRSGNTEAFFGQGTRLTVV.

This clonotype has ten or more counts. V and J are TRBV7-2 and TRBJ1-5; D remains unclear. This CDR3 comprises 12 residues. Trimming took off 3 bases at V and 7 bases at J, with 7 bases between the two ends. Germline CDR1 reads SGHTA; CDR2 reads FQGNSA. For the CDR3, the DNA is TGTGCCAGCAGCTTCGGGATCCAGCCCCAGCATTTT. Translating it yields CASSFGIQPQHF.

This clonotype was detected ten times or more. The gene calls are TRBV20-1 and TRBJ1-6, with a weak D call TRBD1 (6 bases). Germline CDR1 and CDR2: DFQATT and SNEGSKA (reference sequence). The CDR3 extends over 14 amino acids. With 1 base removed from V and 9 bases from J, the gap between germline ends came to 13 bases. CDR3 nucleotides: TGCAGTGCTAGAGTCTCCGGGGGCAGTTCACCCCTCCACTTT. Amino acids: CSARVSGGSSPLHF.

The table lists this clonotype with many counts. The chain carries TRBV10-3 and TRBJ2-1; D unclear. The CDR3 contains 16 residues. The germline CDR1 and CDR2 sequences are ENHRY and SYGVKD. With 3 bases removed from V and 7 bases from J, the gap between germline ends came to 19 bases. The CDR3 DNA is TGTGCCATCAGTGACTGGACCCACCCGGGCCGGAATGAGCAGTTCTTC. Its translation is CAISDWTHPGRNEQFF.

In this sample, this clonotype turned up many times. The CDR3 nucleotides read TGCAGCAGCCAGGGTGAAGCGAACTATGGCTACACCTTC. This translates into CSSQGEANYGYTF. The chain carries TRBV20-1 and TRBJ1-2; maybe TRBD1 (5 bases). The CDR3 is made up of 13 amino acids. The germline V gene encodes CDR1 DFQATT and CDR2 SNEGSKA (reference sequence).

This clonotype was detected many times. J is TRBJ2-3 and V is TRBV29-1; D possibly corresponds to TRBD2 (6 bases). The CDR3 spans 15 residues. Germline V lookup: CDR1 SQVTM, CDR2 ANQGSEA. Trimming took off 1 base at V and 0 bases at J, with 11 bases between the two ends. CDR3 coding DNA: TGCAGCGTTGAAGGTCCACGGGGGAGCACAGATACGCAGTATTTT. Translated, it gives CSVEGPRGSTDTQYF.

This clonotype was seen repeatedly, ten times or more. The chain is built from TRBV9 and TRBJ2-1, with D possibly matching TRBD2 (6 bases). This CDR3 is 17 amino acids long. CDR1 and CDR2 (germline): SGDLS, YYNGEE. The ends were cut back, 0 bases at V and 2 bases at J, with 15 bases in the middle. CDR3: CASSVATPGVPYNEQFF. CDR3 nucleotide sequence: TGTGCCAGCAGCGTAGCTACCCCGGGAGTACCCTACAATGAGCAGTTCTTC.

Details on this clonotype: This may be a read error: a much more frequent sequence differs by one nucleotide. The chain's CDR3 is CSSSQAARGELYTQYF. CDR3 bases: TGCTCCAGCAGCCAAGCTGCGCGAGGGGAACTGTATACGCAGTATTTT. V and J are TRBV4-1 and TRBJ2-3; TRBD1 or TRBD2 may be the D gene (5 bases each). Germline V gives CDR1 MGHRA, CDR2 YSYEKL. The CDR3 sequence is 16 residues long.

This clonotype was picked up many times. The DNA of the CDR3 is TGTGCCAGCAGCCTACGGTTAGGGGATCAGTTCTTC. Translating it yields CASSLRLGDQFF. The V gene is TRBV7-9, the J gene TRBJ2-1; maybe TRBD1 (5 bases). The CDR3 runs to 12 residues. Germline V gene lookup returns CDR1 SEHNR and CDR2 FQNEAQ (reference sequence). Trimming stripped 5 bases from V and 13 bases from J, with 15 bases between.

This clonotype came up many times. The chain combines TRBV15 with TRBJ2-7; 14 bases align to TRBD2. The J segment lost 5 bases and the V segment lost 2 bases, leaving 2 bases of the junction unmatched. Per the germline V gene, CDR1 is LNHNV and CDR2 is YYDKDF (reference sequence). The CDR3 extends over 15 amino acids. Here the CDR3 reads CATSRRLAGGNEQYF. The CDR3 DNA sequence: TGTGCCACCAGCAGAAGACTAGCGGGAGGGAACGAGCAGTACTTC.

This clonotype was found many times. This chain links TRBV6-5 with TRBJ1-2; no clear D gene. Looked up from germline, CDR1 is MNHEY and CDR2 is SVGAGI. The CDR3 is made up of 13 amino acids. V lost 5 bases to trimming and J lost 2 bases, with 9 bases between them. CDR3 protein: CASSPTGNYGYTF. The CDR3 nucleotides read TGTGCCAGCAGTCCCACGGGAAACTATGGCTACACCTTC.

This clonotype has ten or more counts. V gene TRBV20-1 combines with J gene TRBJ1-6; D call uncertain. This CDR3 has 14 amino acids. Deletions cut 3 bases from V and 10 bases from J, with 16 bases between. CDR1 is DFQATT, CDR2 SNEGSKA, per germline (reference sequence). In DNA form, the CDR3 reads TGCAGTGCTAGGGGCGGCGCGGTAGAATCACCCCTCCACTTT. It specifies CSARGGAVESPLHF.

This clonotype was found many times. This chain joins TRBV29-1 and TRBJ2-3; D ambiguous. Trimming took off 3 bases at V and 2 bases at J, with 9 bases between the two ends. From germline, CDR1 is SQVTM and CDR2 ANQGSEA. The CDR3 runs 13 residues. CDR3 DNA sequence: TGCAGCGTTGACTACGGGCACACAGATACGCAGTATTTT. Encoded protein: CSVDYGHTDTQYF.

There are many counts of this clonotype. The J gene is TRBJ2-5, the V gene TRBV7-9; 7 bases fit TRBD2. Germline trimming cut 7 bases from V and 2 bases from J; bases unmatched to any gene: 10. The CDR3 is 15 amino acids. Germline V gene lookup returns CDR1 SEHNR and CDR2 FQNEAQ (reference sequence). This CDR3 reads CASIRGRGSQETQYF. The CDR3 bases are TGTGCCAGCATACGGGGCCGCGGGAGTCAAGAGACCCAGTACTTC.

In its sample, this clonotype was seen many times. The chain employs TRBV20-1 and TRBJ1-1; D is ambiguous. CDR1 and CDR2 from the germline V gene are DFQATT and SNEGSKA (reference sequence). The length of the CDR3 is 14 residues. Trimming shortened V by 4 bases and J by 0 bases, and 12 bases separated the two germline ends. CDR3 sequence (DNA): TGCAGTGCTACCAGCTGGCCGGTGAACACTGAAGCTTTCTTT. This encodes CSATSWPVNTEAFF.